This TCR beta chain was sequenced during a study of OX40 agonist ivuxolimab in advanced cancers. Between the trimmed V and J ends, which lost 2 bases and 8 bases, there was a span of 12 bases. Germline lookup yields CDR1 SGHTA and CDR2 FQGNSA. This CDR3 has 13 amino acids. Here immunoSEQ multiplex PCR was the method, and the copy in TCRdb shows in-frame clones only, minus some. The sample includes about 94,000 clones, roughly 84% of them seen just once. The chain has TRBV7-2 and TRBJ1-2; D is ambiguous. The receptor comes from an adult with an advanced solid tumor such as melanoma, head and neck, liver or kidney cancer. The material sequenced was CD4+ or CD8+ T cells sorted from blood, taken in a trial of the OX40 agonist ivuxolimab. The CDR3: CASSLLSGNGYTF. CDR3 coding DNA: TGTGCCAGCAGCTTACTCTCCGGGAACGGCTACACCTTC.